The 15 T cell receptor beta chains below come from one sample, sequenced in a study of cytomegalovirus exposure and HLA in healthy donors. Some clones are missing from TCRdb's copy, which holds only in-frame ones; the method was immunoSEQ multiplex PCR. The profile shows 65,000 to 100,000 clones, approximately 93% of them singletons. The sample consisted of PBMCs. These receptors were taken from a woman aged 30 to 39 in good health and CMV-seronegative.

The chain employs TRBV7-9 and TRBJ1-1; D perhaps matches TRBD1 (6 bases). V lost 1 base and J lost 5, with 11 bases in between. Germline CDR1 SEHNR, CDR2 FQNEAQ (reference sequence). This CDR3 region has 14 residues. The CDR3 DNA is TGTGCCAGCAGCTTAGATCAGGGGAGAACTGAAGCTTTCTTT. Protein product: CASSLDQGRTEAFF. The whole variable domain, remainder taken from reference TRBV7-9 and TRBJ1-1, is DTGVSQNPRHKITKRGQNVTFRCDPISEHNRLYWYRQTLGQGPEFLTYFQNEAQLEKSRLLSDRFSAERPKGSFSTLEIQRTEQGDSAMYLCASSLDQGRTEAFFGQGTRLTVV.

The chain is built from TRBV5-4 and TRBJ2-6; weak D call: TRBD2 (6 bases). Germline assignment: CDR1 SGHNT and CDR2 YYREEE (reference sequence). The CDR3 is made up of 19 amino acids. V lost 4 bases and J lost 1, with 21 bases in between. CDR3 amino acids: CASSPSLGGGRSGANVLTF. For the CDR3, the DNA is TGTGCCAGCAGCCCCTCTTTGGGGGGAGGTCGGTCTGGGGCCAACGTCCTGACTTTC.

The CDR3 DNA sequence: TGTGCCAGTATACCCGCCGTGACAGGGTCCGGAAACACCATATATTTT. Its translation: CASIPAVTGSGNTIYF. The genes are TRBV19 and TRBJ1-3; 7 nucleotides line up with TRBD1. The germline gives CDR1 LNHDA, CDR2 SQIVND (reference sequence). This CDR3 region has 16 residues. V trimming: 7 bases; J trimming: 4 bases; junction bases outside the gene matches: 13.

This sequence joins TRBV10-3 and TRBJ2-7, with D tentatively TRBD2 (5 bases). The CDR3 consists of 13 residues. V shed 6 bases and J shed 4 bases, with 13 bases lying between them. CDR1 is ENHRY, CDR2 SYGVKD, per germline. This chain's CDR3 is CAIRGTEAYEQYF. The CDR3 DNA reads as TGTGCCATCAGGGGTACGGAGGCTTACGAGCAGTACTTC.

The chain carries TRBV9 and TRBJ1-5; D remains unclear. There are 13 residues in the CDR3. The ends were cut back, 0 bases at V and 2 bases at J, with 3 bases in the middle. CDR1 is SGDLS and CDR2 is YYNGEE in the germline V gene. The CDR3 nucleotides read TGTGCCAGCAGCGTAGCAGGCAATCAGCCCCAGCATTTT. It translates to CASSVAGNQPQHF. Supplemented by reference TRBV9 and TRBJ1-5, the full variable domain reads DSGVTQTPKHLITATGQRVTLRCSPRSGDLSVYWYQQSLDQGLQFLIQYYNGEERAKGNILERFSAQQFPDLHSELNLSSLELGDSALYFCASSVAGNQPQHFGDGTRLSIL.

This chain joins TRBV7-9 and TRBJ2-5; unclear D gene. The CDR3 sequence is 15 residues long. Germline-derived CDR1 and CDR2 are SEHNR and FQNEAQ (reference sequence). The V end was cut by 2 bases, the J end by 1 base, with 11 bases between. The CDR3 loop is CASSLLHNAQETQYF. CDR3 sequence (DNA): TGTGCCAGCAGCTTATTGCACAACGCCCAAGAGACCCAGTACTTC.

The chain is built from TRBV7-9 and TRBJ2-1, with a tentative D call TRBD1 (6 bases). Germline V gives CDR1 SEHNR, CDR2 FQNEAQ (reference sequence). There are 13 residues in the CDR3. Trimming removed 4 bases at V and 10 bases at J, with 14 bases between. The CDR3 region has the DNA TGTGCCAGCAGCTCCTCCACTGACAGGGAGCAGTTCTTC. Translated: CASSSSTDREQFF. Variable domain in full (rest from reference TRBV7-9 and TRBJ2-1): DTGVSQNPRHKITKRGQNVTFRCDPISEHNRLYWYRQTLGQGPEFLTYFQNEAQLEKSRLLSDRFSAERPKGSFSTLEIQRTEQGDSAMYLCASSSSTDREQFFGPGTRLTVL.

The rearrangement uses TRBV19 and TRBJ1-5, with no clear D. The CDR3 sequence is 13 residues long. Germline V gene lookup returns CDR1 LNHDA and CDR2 SQIVND (reference sequence). V dropped 1 base and J dropped 6 bases, with 7 bases sitting between them. The CDR3 DNA is TGTGCCAGTAGTATAGTCGGCGGTCAGCCCCAGCATTTT. This encodes CASSIVGGQPQHF.

V is TRBV7-9 and J is TRBJ2-5; 9 bases fit TRBD1. CDR1 is SEHNR and CDR2 is FQNEAQ in the germline V gene (reference sequence). CDR3 length equals 18 residues. Trimming removed 3 bases from V and 1 base from J; junction bases left unmatched: 12. The CDR3 DNA reads as TGTGCCAGCAGCTTCCGCCCATTACAGGGGGCACCCCAAGAGACCCAGTACTTC. This translates into CASSFRPLQGAPQETQYF.

The rearrangement links TRBV5-6 to TRBJ2-2, with D unresolved. The CDR3 contains 14 residues. Looked up from germline, CDR1 is SGHDT and CDR2 is YYEEEE. With 2 bases removed from V and 3 bases from J, the gap between germline ends came to 8 bases. The CDR3 region is CASSFSVHTGELFF. The CDR3 bases are TGTGCCAGCAGCTTTTCGGTGCACACCGGGGAGCTGTTTTTT.

The chain couples TRBV5-1 to TRBJ2-2; no firm D call. The germline V gene encodes CDR1 SGHRS and CDR2 YFSETQ. Trimming left V 0 bases short and J 2 bases short, with 11 bases between. CDR3 length: 16 amino acids. In nucleotides, the CDR3 is TGCGCCAGCAGCTTGGCCCCGGGTATCAACACCGGGGAGCTGTTTTTT. It specifies CASSLAPGINTGELFF. The variable domain in full, completed from reference TRBV5-1 and TRBJ2-2, reads KAGVTQTPRYLIKTRGQQVTLSCSPISGHRSVSWYQQTPGQGLQFLFEYFSETQRNKGNFPGRFSGRQFSNSRSEMNVSTLELGDSALYLCASSLAPGINTGELFFGEGSRLTVL.

This sequence joins TRBV6-5 and TRBJ1-6; D unresolved. The CDR3 covers 14 residues. The germline CDR1 and CDR2 sequences are MNHEY and SVGAGI. Trimming took 2 bases from V and 8 from J, leaving 10 bases between them. The CDR3 sequence is CASSYRPSYSPLHF. For the CDR3, the DNA is TGTGCCAGCAGTTACCGTCCGAGTTATTCACCCCTCCACTTT.

V and J are TRBV6-5 and TRBJ2-7; 13 nucleotides match TRBD2. Germline V CDR1 and CDR2: MNHEY, SVGAGI. V trimming: 6 bases; J trimming: 4 bases; junction bases outside the gene matches: 6. The CDR3 spans 15 residues. The CDR3 DNA sequence: TGTGCCAGCAGCCATACTAGCGGGGGGGTATACGAGCAGTACTTC. This translates into CASSHTSGGVYEQYF.

The J gene is TRBJ2-3, the V gene TRBV5-4; the D is unclear. The CDR3 runs 15 residues. V shed 3 bases and J shed 0 bases, with 11 bases lying between them. Germline V gene lookup returns CDR1 SGHNT and CDR2 YYREEE (reference sequence). The CDR3 DNA sequence: TGTGCCAGCAGCTCGCCAGCGACTAGCACAGATACGCAGTATTTT. It specifies CASSSPATSTDTQYF.

V usage is TRBV19 and J usage is TRBJ2-1; D possibly corresponds to TRBD1 (5 bases). Germline CDR1 LNHDA, CDR2 SQIVND (reference sequence). This CDR3 has 11 residues. V gave up 4 bases and J gave up 12 bases, with 10 bases separating them. For the CDR3, the DNA is TGTGCCAGTAGTACCGAAACAGGGCAGTTCTTC. Its protein is CASSTETGQFF. Drawing the rest from reference TRBV19 and TRBJ2-1, the complete variable domain is DGGITQSPKYLFRKEGQNVTLSCEQNLNHDAMYWYRQDPGQGLRLIYYSQIVNDFQKGDIAEGYSVSREKKESFPLTVTSAQKNPTAFYLCASSTETGQFFGPGTRLTVL.